This T cell receptor (beta chain) was recovered during a study of identical twins. This clonotype has a count of ten or more. The CDR3 spans 16 residues. Per germline, CDR1 SGHRS and CDR2 YFSETQ. Trimming removed 3 bases from V and 2 bases from J; junction bases left unmatched: 8. The donor group consisted entirely of healthy Caucasians. It was template switching that added a universal primer site, and there were unique molecular identifiers on the cDNA. TCRdb re-derived calls from the 5' RACE reads in MiXCR, one entry per CDR3 protein. The table records 150,000 or so distinct CDR3 sequences, approximately 4% of them present only once.

The clonotype comes from a man aged 18 to 30 in good health. The sample comprised memory T cells sorted from blood. The V call is TRBV5-1, the J call TRBJ2-5, with 9 bases lining up with TRBD2. The CDR3 coding sequence is TGCGCCAGCAGCTCCCAGACTAGCGGCGCTCAAGAGACCCAGTACTTC. Its protein is CASSSQTSGAQETQYF.